The 7 T cell receptor beta chains in this list originate from one sample, sequenced in a study of shared clonotypes between healthy human individuals. Assay used: immunoSEQ multiplex PCR; TCRdb lists only in-frame clones, some missing. The repertoire consists of fewer than 600,000 clones, with roughly 83% occurring once and the leading ten covering around 13%. Source material: PBMCs. These receptors were taken from a woman between 40 and 55 years old in good health. Some clones in this sample may be carry-over from other donors' samples.

This clone was detected ten times or more. The V gene is TRBV10-2, the J gene TRBJ2-1, with 9 bases fitting TRBD2. Germline V gene data show CDR1 as WSHSY and CDR2 as SAAADI. The CDR3 loop spans 15 amino acids. V gave up 0 bases and J gave up 8 bases; unmatched junction bases: 5. CDR3 DNA: TGCGCCAGCAGTGAGTCTAGCGGGAGTAGCTATGAGCAGTTCTTC. Its translation: CASSESSGSSYEQFF.

This chain connects TRBV6-1 to TRBJ2-3; TRBD2 matches at 12 bases. Looked up from germline, CDR1 is MNHNS and CDR2 is SASEGT. CDR3 length: 15 amino acids. The trim removed 9 bases at V and 4 bases at J, leaving 8 bases unmatched. The CDR3 loop reads CASWRTSGIPDTQYF. CDR3 nucleotide sequence: TGTGCCAGTTGGAGGACTAGCGGGATCCCAGATACGCAGTATTTT.

This chain joins TRBV18 and TRBJ2-3; the D is unclear. Trimming cost V 3 bases and J 1 base, with 8 bases left between them. The CDR3 is 14 amino acids. Germline V gene data show CDR1 as KGHSH and CDR2 as LQKENI. For the CDR3, the DNA is TGTGCCAGCTCACCCAGTCCGGGCACAGATACGCAGTATTTT. Translation: CASSPSPGTDTQYF.

The rearrangement uses TRBV27 and TRBJ1-2; TRBD1 aligns across 7 bases. This CDR3 region has 15 residues. Germline V gives CDR1 MNHEY, CDR2 SMNVEV (reference sequence). Trimming cost V 4 bases and J 3 bases; bases outside gene matches: 8. The CDR3 coding sequence is TGTGCCAGCAGTTCCCCCCACAGGGGTGACTATGGCTACACCTTC. Its translation: CASSSPHRGDYGYTF.

This clone appeared once. This chain joins TRBV5-1 and TRBJ2-7; D might be TRBD2 (6 bases). The CDR3 length is 15 residues. The germline V gene encodes CDR1 SGHRS and CDR2 YFSETQ. Trimming took off 0 bases at V and 7 bases at J, with 17 bases between the two ends. In nucleotides, the CDR3 is TGCGCCAGCAGCTTGGTCCCGGGGGAGCCCCAGGAGCAGTACTTC. It codes for CASSLVPGEPQEQYF.

The rearrangement joins TRBV28 to TRBJ2-1, with 11 positions matching TRBD2. CDR3 length: 16 amino acids. The germline gives CDR1 MDHEN, CDR2 SYDVKM. Germline trimming cut 5 bases from V and 3 bases from J; bases unmatched to any gene: 6. The DNA for the CDR3 is TGTGCCAGCAGTCCCCGACTAGCGGGACACTACAATGAGCAGTTCTTC. Its protein is CASSPRLAGHYNEQFF.

This chain links TRBV19 with TRBJ2-1, with 16 bases identical to TRBD2. CDR3 size: 16 residues. With 7 bases clipped from V and 8 bases from J, the junction kept 8 bases outside the gene matches. Germline CDR1 is LNHDA and CDR2 is SQIVND (reference sequence). The CDR3 sequence is CASIGTSGRAWDEQFF. The CDR3 DNA reads as TGTGCCAGTATAGGGACTAGCGGGAGGGCCTGGGATGAGCAGTTCTTC. Full variable domain (missing parts from reference TRBV19 and TRBJ2-1): DGGITQSPKYLFRKEGQNVTLSCEQNLNHDAMYWYRQDPGQGLRLIYYSQIVNDFQKGDIAEGYSVSREKKESFPLTVTSAQKNPTAFYLCASIGTSGRAWDEQFFGPGTRLTVL.